This T cell receptor beta chain is from a study of beta chain features in type 1 diabetes. Every bit of the isolated RNA underwent reverse transcription, so sequencing read expressed TCRB transcripts. Sequencing used immunoSEQ multiplex PCR; TCRdb keeps in-frame clones, though not all of them. Among under 300,000 clones listed, 11% to 15% were seen once. Germline CDR1 is LNHDA and CDR2 is SQIVND (reference sequence). Trimming left V 3 bases short and J 5 bases short, with 10 bases between. The CDR3 extends over 13 amino acids. On this clone: Its antigen is currently unknown.

Whole-study results and caveats: A moderate, significant TCRB CDR3 shortening appeared in type 1 diabetes across four CD4+ subsets.

Sequencing used naive CD4+ T cells from blood. The chain combines TRBV19 with TRBJ1-1; D call uncertain. The receptor comes from a man younger than 40 with type 1 diabetes. The chain's CDR3 is CASSIQAGTEAFF. The CDR3 DNA follows: TGTGCCAGTAGTATCCAGGCGGGAACTGAAGCTTTCTTT. The full variable domain, completed using reference TRBV19 and TRBJ1-1, is DGGITQSPKYLFRKEGQNVTLSCEQNLNHDAMYWYRQDPGQGLRLIYYSQIVNDFQKGDIAEGYSVSREKKESFPLTVTSAQKNPTAFYLCASSIQAGTEAFFGQGTRLTVV.